The sequence of this TCR beta chain was determined in a study of neurological immune-mediated disorders. Study summary: There were around 34 multiple sclerosis patients; some 31 were relapsing-remitting and 3 were secondary progressive.

cDNA synthesis was performed by 5'RACE with 10-nucleotide random UMIs. TCRdb fed the 5' RACE reads into MiXCR, producing one record per CDR3 protein. Seen here are about 35,000 distinct CDR3 sequences, 3% to 4.5% observed once, and the top ten hold 2.2%. Trimming at V came to 2 bases and at J to 4 bases, leaving 7 bases not matched to a gene. Germline CDR1 LGHNA, CDR2 YSLEER. The CDR3 runs 16 residues. Overall study results and limits: On phylogenetic grouping, the repertoires of 18 of 34 multiple sclerosis patients fell within one related-CDR3 cluster, constituting a possible signature.

This clonotype was observed at least ten times. Its specificity is unknown. The chain recombines TRBV4-3 with TRBJ2-2, with 7 positions matching TRBD1. Sequenced material: PBMCs. This sequence was found in a man aged 25-40 years with multiple sclerosis. The CDR3 region has the DNA TGCGCCAGCAGCCAATCAGAGGGGGCCGGCACCGGGGAGCTGTTTTTT. This encodes CASSQSEGAGTGELFF.